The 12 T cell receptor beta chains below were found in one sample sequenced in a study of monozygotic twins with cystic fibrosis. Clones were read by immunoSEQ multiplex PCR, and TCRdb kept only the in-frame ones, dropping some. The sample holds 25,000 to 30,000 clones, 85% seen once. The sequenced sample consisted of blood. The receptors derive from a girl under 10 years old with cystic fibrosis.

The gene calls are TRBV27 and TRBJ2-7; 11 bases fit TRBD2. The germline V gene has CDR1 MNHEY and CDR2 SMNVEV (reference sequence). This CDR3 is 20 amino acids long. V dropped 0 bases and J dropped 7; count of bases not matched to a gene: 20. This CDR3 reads CASSLSQSPTLLAGAEEQYF. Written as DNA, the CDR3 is TGTGCCAGCAGTTTATCCCAATCCCCCACCTTACTAGCGGGAGCTGAAGAGCAGTACTTC.

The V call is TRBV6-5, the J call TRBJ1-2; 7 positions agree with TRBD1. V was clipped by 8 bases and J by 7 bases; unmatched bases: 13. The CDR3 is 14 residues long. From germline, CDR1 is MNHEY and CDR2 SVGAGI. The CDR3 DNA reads TGTGCCAGCGGAAAGGACAGGACCACTGGTGGCTACACCTTC. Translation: CASGKDRTTGGYTF.

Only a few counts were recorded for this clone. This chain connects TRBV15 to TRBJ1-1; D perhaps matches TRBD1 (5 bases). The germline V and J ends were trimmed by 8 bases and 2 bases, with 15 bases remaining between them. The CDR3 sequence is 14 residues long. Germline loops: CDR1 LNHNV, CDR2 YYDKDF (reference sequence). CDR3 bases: TGTGCCACCTATGCAGGTAGGGGAAACACTGAAGCTTTCTTT. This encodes CATYAGRGNTEAFF.

The CDR3 coding sequence is TGCGCCAGCAGTGAGCTTCAGGGGAACTCCTACAATGAGCAGTTCTTC. Translated, it gives CASSELQGNSYNEQFF. The J gene is TRBJ2-1, the V gene TRBV10-2, with TRBD1 as a possible D gene (6 bases). The V gene's germline CDR1 is WSHSY and CDR2 SAAADI. Trimming left V 2 bases short and J 0 bases short, with 11 bases between. The CDR3 runs to 16 residues.

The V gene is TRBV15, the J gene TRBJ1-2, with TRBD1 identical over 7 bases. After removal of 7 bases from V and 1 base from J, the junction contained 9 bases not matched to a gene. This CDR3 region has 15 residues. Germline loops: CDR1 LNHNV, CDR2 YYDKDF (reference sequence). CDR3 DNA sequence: TGTGCCACCACAAAATCGAGGGGGCTTAACTATGGCTACACCTTC. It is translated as CATTKSRGLNYGYTF.

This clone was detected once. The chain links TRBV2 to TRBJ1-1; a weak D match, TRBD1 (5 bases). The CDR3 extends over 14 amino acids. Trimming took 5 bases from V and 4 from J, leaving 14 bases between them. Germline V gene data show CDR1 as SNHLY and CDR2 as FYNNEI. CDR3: CASSNSQGITEAFF. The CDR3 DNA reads TGTGCCAGCAGTAACAGCCAGGGTATCACTGAAGCTTTCTTT.

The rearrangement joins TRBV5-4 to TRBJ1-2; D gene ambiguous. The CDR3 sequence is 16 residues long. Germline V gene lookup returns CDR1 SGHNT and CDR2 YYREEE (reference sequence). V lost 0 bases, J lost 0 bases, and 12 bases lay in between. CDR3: CASSLGANSPNYGYTF. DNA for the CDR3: TGTGCCAGCAGCTTGGGGGCGAACTCACCTAACTATGGCTACACCTTC.

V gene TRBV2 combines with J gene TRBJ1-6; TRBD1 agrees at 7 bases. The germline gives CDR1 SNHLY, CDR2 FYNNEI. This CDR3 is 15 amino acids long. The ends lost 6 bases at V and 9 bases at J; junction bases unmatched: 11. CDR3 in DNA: TGTGCCAGCAGAGAACGGACAGGACAGTTTTCACCCCTCCACTTT. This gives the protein CASRERTGQFSPLHF.

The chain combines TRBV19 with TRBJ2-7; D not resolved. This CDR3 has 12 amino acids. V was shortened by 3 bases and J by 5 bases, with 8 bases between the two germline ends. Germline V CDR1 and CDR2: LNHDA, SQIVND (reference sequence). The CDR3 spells CASSISIDEQYF. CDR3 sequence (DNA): TGTGCCAGTAGTATCTCTATCGACGAGCAGTACTTC.

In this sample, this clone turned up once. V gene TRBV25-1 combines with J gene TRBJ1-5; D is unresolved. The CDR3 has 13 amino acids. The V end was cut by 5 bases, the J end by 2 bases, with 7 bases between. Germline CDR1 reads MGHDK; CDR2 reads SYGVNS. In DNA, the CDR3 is TGTGCCAGCAGTTCGGCAGGCAATCAGCCCCAGCATTTT. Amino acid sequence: CASSSAGNQPQHF.

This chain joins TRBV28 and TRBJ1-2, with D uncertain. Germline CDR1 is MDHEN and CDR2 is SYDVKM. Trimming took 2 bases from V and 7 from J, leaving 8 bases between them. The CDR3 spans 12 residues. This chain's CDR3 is CASSLTVGGYTF. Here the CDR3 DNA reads TGTGCCAGCAGTTTAACTGTAGGTGGCTACACCTTC.

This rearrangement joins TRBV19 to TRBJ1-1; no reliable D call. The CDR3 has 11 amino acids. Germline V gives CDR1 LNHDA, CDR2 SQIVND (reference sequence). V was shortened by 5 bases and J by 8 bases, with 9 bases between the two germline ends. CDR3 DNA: TGTGCCAGTAGTCCCGGAGCCGAAGCTTTCTTT. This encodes CASSPGAEAFF. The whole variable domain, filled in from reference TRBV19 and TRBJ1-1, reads DGGITQSPKYLFRKEGQNVTLSCEQNLNHDAMYWYRQDPGQGLRLIYYSQIVNDFQKGDIAEGYSVSREKKESFPLTVTSAQKNPTAFYLCASSPGAEAFFGQGTRLTVV.